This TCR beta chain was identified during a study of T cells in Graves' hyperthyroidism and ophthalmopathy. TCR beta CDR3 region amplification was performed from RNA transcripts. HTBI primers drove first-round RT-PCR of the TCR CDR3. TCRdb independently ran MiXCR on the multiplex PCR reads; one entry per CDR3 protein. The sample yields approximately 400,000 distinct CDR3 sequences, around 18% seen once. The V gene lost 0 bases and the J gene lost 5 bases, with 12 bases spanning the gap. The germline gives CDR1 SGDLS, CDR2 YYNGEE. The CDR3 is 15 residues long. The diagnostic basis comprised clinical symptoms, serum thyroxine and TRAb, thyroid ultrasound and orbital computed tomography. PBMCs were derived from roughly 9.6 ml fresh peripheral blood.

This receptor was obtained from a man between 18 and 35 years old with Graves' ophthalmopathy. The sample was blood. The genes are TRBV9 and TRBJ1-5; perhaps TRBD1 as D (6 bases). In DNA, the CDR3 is TGTGCCAGCAGCGTAGGGGTCAGGGGATATCAGCCCCAGCATTTT. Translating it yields CASSVGVRGYQPQHF.